These 22 T cell receptor beta chains came from one sample sequenced in a study of cytomegalovirus exposure and HLA in healthy donors. Sequencing used immunoSEQ multiplex PCR; TCRdb keeps in-frame clones, though not all of them. The sample lists roughly 120,000 clones, approximately 85% occurring once. Input material: PBMCs. These receptors were collected from a man between 18 and 29 years old in good health and CMV-seronegative.

This clone was counted a single time. V and J are TRBV25-1 and TRBJ2-4; no clear D gene. The CDR3 runs 15 residues. V was cut by 0 bases and J by 8 bases, with 14 bases left in between. Germline CDR1 is MGHDK and CDR2 is SYGVNS. CDR3 nucleotide sequence: TGTGCCAGCAGTGAATATAAGGCAGGATCAGACATTCAGTACTTC. As protein: CASSEYKAGSDIQYF.

This clone was detected once. The gene calls are TRBV2 and TRBJ2-4; 7 nucleotides line up with TRBD1. V was pared by 7 bases and J by 7 bases, with 10 bases of the junction left unmatched. The CDR3 consists of 14 residues. Germline V gives CDR1 SNHLY, CDR2 FYNNEI. The CDR3 spells CASTMTGTPNIQYF. CDR3 DNA: TGTGCCAGCACCATGACAGGGACCCCGAACATTCAGTACTTC.

The V and J genes are TRBV10-3 and TRBJ1-4; D may be TRBD1 (6 bases). This CDR3 contains 14 residues. Trimming cost V 3 bases and J 10 bases, with 15 bases left between them. Germline CDR1 reads ENHRY; CDR2 reads SYGVKD. CDR3 sequence: CAISELQGGGKLFF. CDR3 nucleotide sequence: TGTGCCATCAGTGAATTACAGGGTGGAGGAAAACTGTTTTTT.

The chain links TRBV28 to TRBJ1-1; 10 bases map to TRBD1. This CDR3 has 15 amino acids. Trimming took 5 bases from V and 5 from J; bases not matched to a gene: 8. CDR1 is MDHEN and CDR2 is SYDVKM in the germline V gene. CDR3 DNA sequence: TGTGCCAGCAGTCCTCCGGGACAGGGGATAACTGAAGCTTTCTTT. It yields the protein CASSPPGQGITEAFF.

The chain employs TRBV1 and TRBJ2-7; TRBD2 is taken as the D call from the table, unchecked against the DNA. TRBV1 is deemed a pseudogene. This CDR3 has 20 residues. In DNA form, the CDR3 reads TGCACCAGCAGCCAAAGCTCGCCAGGGGAGGGAGGCCTTCATTCCTACGAGCAGTACTTC. Translating it yields CTSSQSSPGEGGLHSYEQYF.

In its sample, this clone was seen once. V and J are TRBV5-1 and TRBJ1-2; 9 bases align to TRBD1. Germline V gene data show CDR1 as SGHRS and CDR2 as YFSETQ. The V gene end was trimmed by 4 bases and the J gene end by 5 bases; junction bases not matched to a gene: 9. CDR3 length: 15 residues. The chain's CDR3 is CASSPDDGTGYGYTF. CDR3 bases: TGCGCCAGCAGCCCCGACGACGGGACAGGGTATGGCTACACCTTC.

The V call is TRBV15, the J call TRBJ1-2; D is undetermined. This CDR3 spans 17 amino acids. From germline, CDR1 is LNHNV and CDR2 YYDKDF (reference sequence). Trimming pared 0 bases from V and 6 bases from J, leaving 20 bases between. The CDR3: CATSRDYGWTPADGYTF. The CDR3 DNA reads as TGTGCCACCAGCAGAGATTACGGATGGACTCCGGCGGATGGCTACACCTTC.

The chain joins TRBV5-6 to TRBJ1-1, with 7 bases matching TRBD1. CDR1 SGHDT and CDR2 YYEEEE come from the germline V gene. Losses at the gene ends were 6 bases for V and 8 bases for J; bases not matched to a gene: 13. There are 14 residues in the CDR3. This chain's CDR3 is CASTQGGMEAEAFF. The CDR3 DNA is TGTGCCAGCACCCAGGGGGGTATGGAAGCGGAAGCTTTCTTT.

This rearrangement joins TRBV7-9 to TRBJ2-1; perhaps TRBD2 as D (6 bases). The CDR3 spans 17 residues. Trimming removed 4 bases from V and 0 bases from J, with 16 bases in between. The germline gives CDR1 SEHNR, CDR2 FQNEAQ (reference sequence). DNA for the CDR3: TGTGCCAGCAGCTCGCCGGGACTCACCAACTCCTACAATGAGCAGTTCTTC. This gives the protein CASSSPGLTNSYNEQFF.

This chain connects TRBV27 to TRBJ2-5; TRBD2 might be the D (5 bases). V was cut by 5 bases and J by 5 bases, with 24 bases left in between. The V gene's germline CDR1 is MNHEY and CDR2 SMNVEV (reference sequence). This CDR3 region has 17 residues. CDR3 protein: CASSNDRGLLRVETQYF. The CDR3 DNA follows: TGTGCCAGCAGTAACGATCGGGGTCTGCTGAGGGTTGAGACCCAGTACTTC.

This chain links TRBV27 with TRBJ1-5; D remains unclear. This CDR3 has 15 residues. Trimming left V 8 bases short and J 0 bases short, with 14 bases between. The germline gives CDR1 MNHEY, CDR2 SMNVEV (reference sequence). CDR3 in amino acids: CASGRTGNSNQPQHF. In nucleotides, the CDR3 is TGTGCCAGCGGTAGGACGGGGAATAGCAATCAGCCCCAGCATTTT.

V usage is TRBV7-9 and J usage is TRBJ2-7, with 7 bases that match TRBD1. Germline lookup yields CDR1 SEHNR and CDR2 FQNEAQ (reference sequence). The CDR3 is 13 amino acids. The V segment lost 1 base and the J segment 7 bases; nucleotides outside the gene matches: 4. CDR3 sequence reads: CASSLDRGDEQYF. The CDR3 nucleotides are TGTGCCAGCAGCTTAGACAGGGGAGATGAGCAGTACTTC.

The CDR3 is CASSSTGIVYNEQFF. CDR3 coding DNA: TGTGCCAGCAGCTCGACAGGGATTGTCTACAATGAGCAGTTCTTC. V and J are TRBV7-9 and TRBJ2-1; 7 nucleotides agree with TRBD1. Germline lookup yields CDR1 SEHNR and CDR2 FQNEAQ (reference sequence). Trimming cost V 4 bases and J 3 bases; bases outside gene matches: 6. This CDR3 has 15 amino acids.

The chain uses TRBV10-1 and TRBJ2-4; a weak D match, TRBD2 (6 bases). Trimming removed 4 bases from V and 9 bases from J, with 13 bases in between. The CDR3 has 13 residues. Germline loops: CDR1 WNHNN, CDR2 SYGVQD (reference sequence). CDR3 protein: CASSGTGESIQYF. In nucleotides, the CDR3 is TGCGCCAGCAGTGGCACGGGAGAGTCCATTCAGTACTTC.

The V call is TRBV9, the J call TRBJ1-3; D is ambiguous. This CDR3 has 15 amino acids. V was cut by 3 bases and J by 0 bases, with 10 bases left in between. Germline V CDR1 and CDR2: SGDLS, YYNGEE. CDR3 protein: CASSGGGNSGNTIYF. The DNA of the CDR3 is TGTGCCAGCAGCGGGGGAGGTAACTCTGGAAACACCATATATTTT. Complete variable domain (other parts from reference TRBV9 and TRBJ1-3): DSGVTQTPKHLITATGQRVTLRCSPRSGDLSVYWYQQSLDQGLQFLIQYYNGEERAKGNILERFSAQQFPDLHSELNLSSLELGDSALYFCASSGGGNSGNTIYFGEGSWLTVV.

CDR3 loop: CAWNGATNEKLFF. The CDR3 coding sequence is TGTGCCTGGAACGGGGCAACTAATGAAAAACTGTTTTTT. The rearrangement links TRBV30 to TRBJ1-4; D is undetermined. Trimming stripped 4 bases from V and 0 bases from J, with 6 bases between. This CDR3 comprises 13 residues. CDR1 GTSNPN and CDR2 SVGIG come from the germline V gene (reference sequence).

The rearrangement uses TRBV11-2 and TRBJ1-1, with D possibly being TRBD1 (6 bases). Germline values: CDR1 SGHAT, CDR2 FQNNGV. The germline V and J ends were trimmed by 4 bases and 4 bases, with 13 bases remaining between them. CDR3 size: 14 residues. CDR3 bases: TGTGCCAGCAGCTCACAGGGACGGGGCACTGAAGCTTTCTTT. Its translation is CASSSQGRGTEAFF. Filled out from reference TRBV11-2 and TRBJ1-1, the complete variable domain reads EAGVAQSPRYKIIEKRQSVAFWCNPISGHATLYWYQQILGQGPKLLIQFQNNGVVDDSQLPKDRFSAERLKGVDSTLKIQPAKLEDSAVYLCASSSQGRGTEAFFGQGTRLTVV.

CDR3 DNA sequence: TGCGCCAGCAGCCAACAGGGGTTAGACACCATATATTTT. It codes for CASSQQGLDTIYF. J is TRBJ1-3 and V is TRBV4-1; maybe TRBD1 (6 bases). Germline V lookup: CDR1 MGHRA, CDR2 YSYEKL. The V and J ends lost 2 bases and 8 bases respectively, with 10 bases between them. The CDR3 has 13 residues.

The J gene is TRBJ1-5, the V gene TRBV4-2; D unclear. Germline CDR1 and CDR2: LGHNA and YNFKEQ. The germline V and J ends were trimmed by 5 bases and 5 bases, with 19 bases remaining between them. This CDR3 region has 16 residues. The CDR3 sequence is CASSDVRAEADQPQHF. CDR3 bases: TGTGCCAGCAGCGACGTCCGAGCCGAGGCCGATCAGCCCCAGCATTTT.

The J gene is TRBJ2-1, the V gene TRBV19; TRBD1 matches at 8 bases. V dropped 5 bases and J dropped 5; count of bases not matched to a gene: 11. Germline CDR1 is LNHDA and CDR2 is SQIVND (reference sequence). This CDR3 is built from 16 residues. CDR3 nucleotide sequence: TGTGCCAGTAGTCCTCCCTCGGACAGGGCCCACAATGAGCAGTTCTTC. It encodes CASSPPSDRAHNEQFF.

This clone has a handful of counts. The chain recombines TRBV29-1 with TRBJ1-1, with D possibly being TRBD1 (5 bases). Trimming removed 7 bases from V and 0 bases from J, with 15 bases in between. CDR3 length equals 14 residues. Germline lookup yields CDR1 SQVTM and CDR2 ANQGSEA. The CDR3 DNA reads as TGCAGCGCCCTATTGCGGGGCATGAACACTGAAGCTTTCTTT. Protein sequence: CSALLRGMNTEAFF.

This clone was observed once. The chain recombines TRBV5-1 with TRBJ2-7; D is uncertain. Germline CDR1 SGHRS, CDR2 YFSETQ. Trimming removed 5 bases from V and 2 bases from J, with 11 bases in between. CDR3 length equals 13 residues. CDR3 region: CASSSDLAYEQYF. The CDR3 nucleotides are TGCGCCAGCAGTTCTGACCTAGCCTACGAGCAGTACTTC.